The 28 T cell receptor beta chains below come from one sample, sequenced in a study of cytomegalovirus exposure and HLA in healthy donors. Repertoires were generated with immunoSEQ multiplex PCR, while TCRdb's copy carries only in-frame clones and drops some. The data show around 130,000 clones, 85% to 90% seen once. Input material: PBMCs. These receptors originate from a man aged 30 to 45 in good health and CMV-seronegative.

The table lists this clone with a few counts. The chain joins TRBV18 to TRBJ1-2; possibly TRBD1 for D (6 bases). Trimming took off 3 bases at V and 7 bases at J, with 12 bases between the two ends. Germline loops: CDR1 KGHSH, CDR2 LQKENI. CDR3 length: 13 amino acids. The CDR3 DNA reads TGTGCCAGCTCACCCCGGGGACACGGTGGCTACACCTTC. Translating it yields CASSPRGHGGYTF.

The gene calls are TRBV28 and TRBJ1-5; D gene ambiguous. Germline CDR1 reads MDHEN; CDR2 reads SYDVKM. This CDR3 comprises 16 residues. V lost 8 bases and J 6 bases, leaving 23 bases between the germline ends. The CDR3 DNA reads TGTGCCAGCCTCTCCCCTAAGCGGGCGCGGGTTCAGCCCCAGCATTTT. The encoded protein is CASLSPKRARVQPQHF.

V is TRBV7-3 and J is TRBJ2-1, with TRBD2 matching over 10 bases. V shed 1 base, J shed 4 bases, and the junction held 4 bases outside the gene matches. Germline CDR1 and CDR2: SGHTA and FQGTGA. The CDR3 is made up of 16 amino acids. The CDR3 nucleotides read TGTGCCAGCAGCTTAATAGCGGGGGGACCTTACAATGAGCAGTTCTTC. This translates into CASSLIAGGPYNEQFF.

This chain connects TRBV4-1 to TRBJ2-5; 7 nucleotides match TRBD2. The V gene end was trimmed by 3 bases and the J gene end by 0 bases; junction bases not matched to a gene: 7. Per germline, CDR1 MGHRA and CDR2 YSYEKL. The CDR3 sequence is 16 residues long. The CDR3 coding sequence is TGCGCCAGCAGCCACGTCGTGGGGGGGGACCAAGAGACCCAGTACTTC. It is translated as CASSHVVGGDQETQYF.

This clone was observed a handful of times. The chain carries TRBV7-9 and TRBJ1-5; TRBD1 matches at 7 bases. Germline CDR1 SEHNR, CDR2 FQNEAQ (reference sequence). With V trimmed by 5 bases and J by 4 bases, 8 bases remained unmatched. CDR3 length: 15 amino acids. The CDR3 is CASSLTGVGNQPQHF. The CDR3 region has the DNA TGTGCCAGCAGCCTAACAGGGGTTGGTAATCAGCCCCAGCATTTT. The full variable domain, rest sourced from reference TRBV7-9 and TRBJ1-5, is DTGVSQNPRHKITKRGQNVTFRCDPISEHNRLYWYRQTLGQGPEFLTYFQNEAQLEKSRLLSDRFSAERPKGSFSTLEIQRTEQGDSAMYLCASSLTGVGNQPQHFGDGTRLSIL.

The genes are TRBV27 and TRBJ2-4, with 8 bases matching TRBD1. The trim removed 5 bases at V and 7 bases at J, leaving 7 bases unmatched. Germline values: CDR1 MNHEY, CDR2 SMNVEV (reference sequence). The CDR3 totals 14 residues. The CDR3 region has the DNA TGTGCCAGCAGTCCCCAGGGGGCCTGGAACATTCAGTACTTC. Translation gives CASSPQGAWNIQYF.

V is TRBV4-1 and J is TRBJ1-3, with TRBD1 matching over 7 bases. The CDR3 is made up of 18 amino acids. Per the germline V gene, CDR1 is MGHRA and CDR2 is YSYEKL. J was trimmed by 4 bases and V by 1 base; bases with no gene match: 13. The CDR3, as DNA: TGCGCCAGCAGCCAAGGAATAACAGGGGTATTTTACGGAAACACCATATATTTT. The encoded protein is CASSQGITGVFYGNTIYF.

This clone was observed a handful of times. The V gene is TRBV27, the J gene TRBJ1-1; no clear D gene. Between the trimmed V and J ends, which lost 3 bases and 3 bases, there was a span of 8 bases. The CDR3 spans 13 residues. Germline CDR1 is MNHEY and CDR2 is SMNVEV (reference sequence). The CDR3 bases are TGTGCCAGCAGTTTGGAGGCTGACACTGAAGCTTTCTTT. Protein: CASSLEADTEAFF.

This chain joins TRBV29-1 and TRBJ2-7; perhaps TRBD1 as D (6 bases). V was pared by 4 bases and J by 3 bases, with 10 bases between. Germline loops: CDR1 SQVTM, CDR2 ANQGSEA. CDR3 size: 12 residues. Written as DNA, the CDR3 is TGCAGCGTTGGGACAGAGCGCTACGAGCAGTACTTC. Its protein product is CSVGTERYEQYF.

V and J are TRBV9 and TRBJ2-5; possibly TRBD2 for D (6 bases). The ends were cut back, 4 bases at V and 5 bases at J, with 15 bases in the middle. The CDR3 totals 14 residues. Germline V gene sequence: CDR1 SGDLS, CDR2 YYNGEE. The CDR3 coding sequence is TGTGCCAGCAGCTCACGGGCGGCGGGGGAGACCCAGTACTTC. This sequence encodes CASSSRAAGETQYF. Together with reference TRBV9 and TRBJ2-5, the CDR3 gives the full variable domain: DSGVTQTPKHLITATGQRVTLRCSPRSGDLSVYWYQQSLDQGLQFLIQYYNGEERAKGNILERFSAQQFPDLHSELNLSSLELGDSALYFCASSSRAAGETQYFGPGTRLLVL.

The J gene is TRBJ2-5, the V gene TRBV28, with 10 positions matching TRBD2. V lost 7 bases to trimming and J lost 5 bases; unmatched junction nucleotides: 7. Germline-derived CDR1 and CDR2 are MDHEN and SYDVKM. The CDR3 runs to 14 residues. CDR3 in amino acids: CASNERGGLETQYF. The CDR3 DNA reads TGTGCCAGCAACGAGCGGGGGGGCCTGGAGACCCAGTACTTC.

This CDR3 is CASLPDGLAGVDTQYF. CDR3 DNA sequence: TGTGCCAGCCTTCCCGATGGGCTAGCGGGGGTGGATACGCAGTATTTT. This chain joins TRBV27 and TRBJ2-3; 10 nucleotides line up with TRBD2. With V trimmed by 8 bases and J by 6 bases, 14 bases remained unmatched. This CDR3 contains 16 residues. Germline V gene sequence: CDR1 MNHEY, CDR2 SMNVEV (reference sequence).

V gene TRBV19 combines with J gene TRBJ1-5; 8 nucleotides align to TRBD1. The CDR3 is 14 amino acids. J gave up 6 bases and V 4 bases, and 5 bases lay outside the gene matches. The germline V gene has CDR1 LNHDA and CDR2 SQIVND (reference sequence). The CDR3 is CASSTGGLGQPQHF. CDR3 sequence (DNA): TGTGCCAGTAGTACAGGGGGCCTGGGTCAGCCCCAGCATTTT. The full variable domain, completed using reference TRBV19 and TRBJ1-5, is DGGITQSPKYLFRKEGQNVTLSCEQNLNHDAMYWYRQDPGQGLRLIYYSQIVNDFQKGDIAEGYSVSREKKESFPLTVTSAQKNPTAFYLCASSTGGLGQPQHFGDGTRLSIL.

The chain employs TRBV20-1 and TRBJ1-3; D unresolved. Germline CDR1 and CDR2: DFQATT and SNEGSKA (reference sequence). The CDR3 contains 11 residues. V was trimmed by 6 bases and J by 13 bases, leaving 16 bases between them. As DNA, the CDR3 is TGCAGTGCCAGTAATGGAGCAGAAATATATTTT. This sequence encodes CSASNGAEIYF.

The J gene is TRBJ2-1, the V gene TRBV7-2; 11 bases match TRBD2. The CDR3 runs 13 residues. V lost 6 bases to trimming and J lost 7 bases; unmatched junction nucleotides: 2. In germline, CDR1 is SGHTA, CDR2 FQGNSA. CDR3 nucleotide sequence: TGTGCCAGCAGGGCTAGCGGGGGGAATGAGCAGTTCTTC. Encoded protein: CASRASGGNEQFF.

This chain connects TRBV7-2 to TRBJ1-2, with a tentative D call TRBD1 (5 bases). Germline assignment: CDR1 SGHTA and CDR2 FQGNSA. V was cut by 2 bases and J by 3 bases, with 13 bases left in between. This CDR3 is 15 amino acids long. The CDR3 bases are TGTGCCAGCAGCTTATCCACAGGACGTTACTATGGCTACACCTTC. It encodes CASSLSTGRYYGYTF.

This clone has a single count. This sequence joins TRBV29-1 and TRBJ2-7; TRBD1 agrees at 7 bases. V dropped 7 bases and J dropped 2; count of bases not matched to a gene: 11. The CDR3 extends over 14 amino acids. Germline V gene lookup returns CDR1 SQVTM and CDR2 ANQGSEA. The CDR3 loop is CSAALRDSTYEQYF. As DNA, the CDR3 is TGCAGCGCCGCCCTCCGGGACAGTACCTACGAGCAGTACTTC.

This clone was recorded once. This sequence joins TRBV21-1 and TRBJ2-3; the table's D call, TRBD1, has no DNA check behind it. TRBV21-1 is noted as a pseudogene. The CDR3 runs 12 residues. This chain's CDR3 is CASSRLTDTQYF. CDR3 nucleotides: TGTGCCAGCAGCAGGCTCACAGATACGCAGTATTTT.

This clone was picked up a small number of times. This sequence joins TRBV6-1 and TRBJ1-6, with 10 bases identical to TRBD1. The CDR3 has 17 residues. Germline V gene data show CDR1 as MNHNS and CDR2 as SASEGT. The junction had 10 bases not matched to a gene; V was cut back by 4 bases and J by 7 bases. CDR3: CASSVLKAGQGNSPLHF. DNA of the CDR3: TGTGCCAGCAGTGTACTCAAGGCGGGACAGGGGAATTCACCCCTCCACTTT.

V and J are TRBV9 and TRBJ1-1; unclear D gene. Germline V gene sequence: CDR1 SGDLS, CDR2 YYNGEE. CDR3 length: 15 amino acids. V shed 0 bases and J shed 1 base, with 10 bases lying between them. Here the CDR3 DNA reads TGTGCCAGCAGCGTAGGGAGGCAAACGAACACTGAAGCTTTCTTT. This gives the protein CASSVGRQTNTEAFF.

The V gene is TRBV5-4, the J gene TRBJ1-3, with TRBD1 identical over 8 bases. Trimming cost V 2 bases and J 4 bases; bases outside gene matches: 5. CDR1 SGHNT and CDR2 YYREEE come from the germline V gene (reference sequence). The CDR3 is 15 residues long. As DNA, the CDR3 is TGTGCCAGCAGCTTCGGACAGGGATCGGGAAACACCATATATTTT. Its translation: CASSFGQGSGNTIYF.

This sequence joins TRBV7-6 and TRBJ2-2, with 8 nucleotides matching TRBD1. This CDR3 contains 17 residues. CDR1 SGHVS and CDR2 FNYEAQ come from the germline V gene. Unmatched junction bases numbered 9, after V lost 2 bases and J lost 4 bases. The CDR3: CASSLMNTGGPTGELFF. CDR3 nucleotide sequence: TGTGCCAGCAGCTTAATGAATACAGGGGGGCCCACCGGGGAGCTGTTTTTT.

The CDR3 here is CASTSSGQPQHF. Written as DNA, the CDR3 is TGTGCCAGTACCAGTAGCGGGCAGCCCCAGCATTTT. The V and J genes are TRBV19 and TRBJ1-5; the D is unclear. This CDR3 has 12 residues. Germline CDR1 and CDR2: LNHDA and SQIVND (reference sequence). V was shortened by 7 bases and J by 7 bases, with 11 bases between the two germline ends.

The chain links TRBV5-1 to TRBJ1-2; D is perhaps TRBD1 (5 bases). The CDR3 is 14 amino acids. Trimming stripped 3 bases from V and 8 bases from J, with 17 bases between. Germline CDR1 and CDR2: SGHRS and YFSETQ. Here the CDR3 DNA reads TGCGCCAGCAGCTCGGGACTGCCGTTGGGCGGCTACACCTTC. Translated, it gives CASSSGLPLGGYTF.

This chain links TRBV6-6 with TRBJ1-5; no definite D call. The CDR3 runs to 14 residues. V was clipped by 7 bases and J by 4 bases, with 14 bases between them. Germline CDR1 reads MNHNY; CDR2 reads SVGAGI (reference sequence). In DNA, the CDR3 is TGTGCCAGCACCCGTCTAGAGGGAAATCAGCCCCAGCATTTT. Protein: CASTRLEGNQPQHF.

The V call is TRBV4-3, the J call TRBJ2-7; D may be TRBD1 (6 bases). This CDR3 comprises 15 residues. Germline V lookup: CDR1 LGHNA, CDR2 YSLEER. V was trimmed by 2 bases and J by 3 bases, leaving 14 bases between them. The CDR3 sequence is CASSQRVGAGYEQYF. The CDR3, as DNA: TGCGCCAGCAGCCAAAGGGTGGGGGCGGGCTACGAGCAGTACTTC.

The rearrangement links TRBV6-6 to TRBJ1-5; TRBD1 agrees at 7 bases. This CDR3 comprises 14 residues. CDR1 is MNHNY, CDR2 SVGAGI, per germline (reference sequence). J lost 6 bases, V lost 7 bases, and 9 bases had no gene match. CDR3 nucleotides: TGTGCCAGCAACCGGGGACAGCTTGGTCAGCCCCAGCATTTT. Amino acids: CASNRGQLGQPQHF.

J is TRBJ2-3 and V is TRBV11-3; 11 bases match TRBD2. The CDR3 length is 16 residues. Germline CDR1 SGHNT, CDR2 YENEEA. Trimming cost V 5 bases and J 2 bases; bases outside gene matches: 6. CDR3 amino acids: CASSHGTSGLTDTQYF. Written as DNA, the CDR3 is TGTGCCAGCAGCCACGGGACTAGCGGACTCACAGATACGCAGTATTTT.